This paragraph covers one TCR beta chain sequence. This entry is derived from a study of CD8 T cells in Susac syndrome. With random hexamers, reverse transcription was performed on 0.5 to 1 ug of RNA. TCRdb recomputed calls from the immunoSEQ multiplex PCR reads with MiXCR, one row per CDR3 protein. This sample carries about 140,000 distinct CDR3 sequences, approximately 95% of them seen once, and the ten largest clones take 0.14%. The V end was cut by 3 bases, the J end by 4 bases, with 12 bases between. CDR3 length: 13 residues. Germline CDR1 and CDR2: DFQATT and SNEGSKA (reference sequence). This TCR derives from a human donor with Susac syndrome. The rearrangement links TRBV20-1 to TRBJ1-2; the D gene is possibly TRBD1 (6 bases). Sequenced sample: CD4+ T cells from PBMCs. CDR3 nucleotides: TGCAGTGCTAGTTCGGAAGGGGGCTATGGCTACACCTTC. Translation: CSASSEGGYGYTF.